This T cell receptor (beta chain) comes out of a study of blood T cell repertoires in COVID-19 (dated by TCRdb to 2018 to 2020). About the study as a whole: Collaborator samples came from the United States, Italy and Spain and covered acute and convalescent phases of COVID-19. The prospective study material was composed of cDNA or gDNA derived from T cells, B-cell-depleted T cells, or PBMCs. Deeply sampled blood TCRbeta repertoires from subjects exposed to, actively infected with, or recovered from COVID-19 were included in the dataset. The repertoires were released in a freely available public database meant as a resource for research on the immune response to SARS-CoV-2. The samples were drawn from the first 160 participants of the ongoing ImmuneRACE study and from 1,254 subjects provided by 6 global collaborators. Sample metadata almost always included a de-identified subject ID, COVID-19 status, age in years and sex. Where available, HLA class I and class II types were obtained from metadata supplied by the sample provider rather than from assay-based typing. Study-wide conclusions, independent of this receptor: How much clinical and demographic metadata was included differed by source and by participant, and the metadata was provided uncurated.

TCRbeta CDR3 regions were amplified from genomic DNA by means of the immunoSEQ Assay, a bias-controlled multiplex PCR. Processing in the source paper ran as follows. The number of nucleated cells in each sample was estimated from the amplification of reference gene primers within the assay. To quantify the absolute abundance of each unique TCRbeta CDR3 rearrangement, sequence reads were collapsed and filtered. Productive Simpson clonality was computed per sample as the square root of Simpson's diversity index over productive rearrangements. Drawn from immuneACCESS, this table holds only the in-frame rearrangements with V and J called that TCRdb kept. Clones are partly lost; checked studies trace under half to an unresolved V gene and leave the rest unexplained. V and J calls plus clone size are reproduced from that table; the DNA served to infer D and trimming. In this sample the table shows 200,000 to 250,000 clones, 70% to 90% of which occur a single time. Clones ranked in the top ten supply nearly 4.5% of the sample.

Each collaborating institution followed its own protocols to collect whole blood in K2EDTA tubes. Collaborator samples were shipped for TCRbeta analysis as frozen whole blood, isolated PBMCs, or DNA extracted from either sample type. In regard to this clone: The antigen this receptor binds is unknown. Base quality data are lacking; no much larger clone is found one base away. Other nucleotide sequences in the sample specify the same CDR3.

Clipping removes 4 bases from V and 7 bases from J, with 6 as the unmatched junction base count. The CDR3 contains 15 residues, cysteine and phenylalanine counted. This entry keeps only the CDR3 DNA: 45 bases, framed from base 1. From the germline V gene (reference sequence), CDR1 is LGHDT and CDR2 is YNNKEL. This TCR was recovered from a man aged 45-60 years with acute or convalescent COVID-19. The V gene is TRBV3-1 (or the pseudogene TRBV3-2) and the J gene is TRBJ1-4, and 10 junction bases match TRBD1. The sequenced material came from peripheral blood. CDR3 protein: CASSLRTGGAEKLFF. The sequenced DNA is TGTGCCAGCAGCCTCCGGACAGGGGGTGCTGAAAAACTGTTTTTT.